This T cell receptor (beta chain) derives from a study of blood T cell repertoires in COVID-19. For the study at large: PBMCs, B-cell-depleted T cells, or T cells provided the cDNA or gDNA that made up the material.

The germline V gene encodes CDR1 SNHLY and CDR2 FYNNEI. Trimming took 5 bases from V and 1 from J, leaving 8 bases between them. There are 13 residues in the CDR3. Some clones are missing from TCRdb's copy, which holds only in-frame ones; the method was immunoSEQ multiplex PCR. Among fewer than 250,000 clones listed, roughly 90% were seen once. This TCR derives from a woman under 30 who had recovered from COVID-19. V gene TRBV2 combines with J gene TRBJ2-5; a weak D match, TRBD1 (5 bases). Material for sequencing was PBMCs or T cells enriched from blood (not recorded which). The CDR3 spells CASSSGSQETQYF. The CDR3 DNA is TGTGCCAGCAGTTCAGGGTCCCAAGAGACCCAGTACTTC.